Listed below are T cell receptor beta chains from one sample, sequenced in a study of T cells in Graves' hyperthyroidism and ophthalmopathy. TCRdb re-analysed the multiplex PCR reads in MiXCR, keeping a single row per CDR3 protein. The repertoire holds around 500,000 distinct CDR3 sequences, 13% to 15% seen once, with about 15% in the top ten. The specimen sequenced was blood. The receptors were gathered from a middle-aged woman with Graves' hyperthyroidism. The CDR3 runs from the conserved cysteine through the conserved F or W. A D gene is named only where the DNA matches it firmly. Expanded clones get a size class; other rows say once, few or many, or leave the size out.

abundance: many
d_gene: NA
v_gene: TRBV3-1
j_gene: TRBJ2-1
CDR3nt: TGTGCCAGCAGCCAAGATTTTAGGGGAGGAGAGCAGTTCTTC
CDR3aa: CASSQDFRGGEQFF

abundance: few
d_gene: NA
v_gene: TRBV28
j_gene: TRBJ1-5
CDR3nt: TGTGCCAGCAGTTTACGGGGGGGAGCGAATCAGCCCCAGCATTTT
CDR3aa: CASSLRGGANQPQHF

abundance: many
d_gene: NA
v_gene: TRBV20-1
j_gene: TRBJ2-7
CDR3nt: TGCAGTGCTAATTACGGGGAGCAGTACTTC
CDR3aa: CSANYGEQYF

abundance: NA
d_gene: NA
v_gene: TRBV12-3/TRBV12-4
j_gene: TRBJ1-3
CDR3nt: TGTGCCAGCAGTTTTTATGGAAACACCATATATTTT
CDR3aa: CASSFYGNTIYF

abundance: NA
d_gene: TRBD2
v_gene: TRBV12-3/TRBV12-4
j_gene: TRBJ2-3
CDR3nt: TGTGCCAGCAGCTCCACGGACGGACTAGCGGGAAAGGGTAGCACAGATACGCAGTATTTT
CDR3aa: CASSSTDGLAGKGSTDTQYF

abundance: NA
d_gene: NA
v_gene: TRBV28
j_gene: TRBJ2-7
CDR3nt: TGTGCCAGCAGTTTGGATTGGGGGGTCCCAACCTACGAGCAGTACTTC
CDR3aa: CASSLDWGVPTYEQYF

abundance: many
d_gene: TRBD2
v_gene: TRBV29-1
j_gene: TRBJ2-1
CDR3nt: TGCAGCGTCGCCCTAGCGGGAGGGACCTACAATGAGCAGTTCTTC
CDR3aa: CSVALAGGTYNEQFF

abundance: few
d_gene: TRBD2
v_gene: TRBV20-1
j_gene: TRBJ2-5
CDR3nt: TGCAGTGCTAGGACTAGCGGGAGGGTTATGCGAGAGACCCAGTACTTC
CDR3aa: CSARTSGRVMRETQYF

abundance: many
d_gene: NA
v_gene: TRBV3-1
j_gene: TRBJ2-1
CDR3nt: TGTGCCAGCAGCCGCCCTGGACTGGGGTTGGAGCAGTTCTTC
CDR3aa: CASSRPGLGLEQFF

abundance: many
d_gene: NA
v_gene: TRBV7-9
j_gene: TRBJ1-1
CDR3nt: TGTGCCAGCAGCTTAGCGTTCACAGAGAACACTGAAGCTTTCTTT
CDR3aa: CASSLAFTENTEAFF

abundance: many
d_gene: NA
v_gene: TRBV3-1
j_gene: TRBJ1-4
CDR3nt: TGTGCCAGCAGCCAAGAGGGTCCGGGGGCCGGAGAAAAACTGTTTTTT
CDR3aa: CASSQEGPGAGEKLFF

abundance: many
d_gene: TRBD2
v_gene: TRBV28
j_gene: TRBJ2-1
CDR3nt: TGTGCCAGCAGCCAACTAGCGTGGAGCTCCTACAATGAGCAGTTCTTC
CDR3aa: CASSQLAWSSYNEQFF